This TCR beta chain is drawn from a study of blood T cell repertoires in COVID-19. Methods used by the authors: Estimation of nucleated cell counts relied on the amplification of reference gene primers. Using immunoSEQ multiplex PCR, the repertoire was profiled, and TCRdb retains in-frame clones only, with some absent. Clonal size and the V and J genes are those of that table, whereas D and trimming came from the DNA. There are about 200,000 clones in the sample; roughly four fifths occur only once, and 15% lies in the top ten. V dropped 3 bases and J dropped 2 bases, with 8 bases sitting between them. Per germline, CDR1 KGHSH and CDR2 LQKENI. The CDR3 length is 15 residues.

V and J are TRBV18 and TRBJ2-6; maybe TRBD1 (6 bases). Specimen: PBMCs or T cells enriched from blood (not recorded which). The clonotype was recovered from a middle-aged man who had recovered from COVID-19. This CDR3 is CASSPGQTGANVLTF. DNA for the CDR3: TGTGCCAGCTCACCCGGACAGACTGGGGCCAACGTCCTGACTTTC.